Listed here are 18 T cell receptor beta chains from one sample, sequenced in a study of cytomegalovirus exposure and HLA in healthy donors. Use of 60 Vbeta and 13 Jbeta primers characterized the PCR. Profiling relied on immunoSEQ multiplex PCR, and the TCRdb table lists in-frame clones only, not all of them. This sample has 95,000 to 150,000 clones; around 85% occur once, and the top ten carry 2.1%. Sequenced: PBMCs. The receptors stem from a man aged 25 to 45 in good health and CMV-seronegative.

The CDR3 loop reads CASSQGQGIYGYTF. DNA of the CDR3: TGTGCCAGCAGTCAGGGACAGGGGATCTATGGCTACACCTTC. V usage is TRBV28 and J usage is TRBJ1-2; 10 bases map to TRBD1. V was clipped by 5 bases and J by 4 bases; unmatched bases: 4. Looked up from germline, CDR1 is MDHEN and CDR2 is SYDVKM. The CDR3 consists of 14 residues.

V and J are TRBV29-1 and TRBJ2-5; weak D call: TRBD2 (6 bases). The CDR3 is 13 amino acids. V was pared by 4 bases and J by 7 bases, with 16 bases between. Looked up from germline, CDR1 is SQVTM and CDR2 is ANQGSEA. DNA of the CDR3: TGCAGCGTTGGGGGAGGATCCAAGAGGACCCAGTACTTC. Translated, it gives CSVGGGSKRTQYF.

The chain is built from TRBV19 and TRBJ2-7; 11 bases agree with TRBD1. Trimming took 4 bases from V and 2 from J; bases not matched to a gene: 4. The CDR3 is made up of 15 amino acids. Germline V lookup: CDR1 LNHDA, CDR2 SQIVND (reference sequence). In DNA form, the CDR3 reads TGTGCCAGTAGTACCCGGACAGGGGGCACCTACGAGCAGTACTTC. Amino acids: CASSTRTGGTYEQYF.

The count of this clone is one. CDR3 sequence: CASSGSPPYEQYF. The CDR3 bases are TGTGCCAGCAGCGGGAGTCCTCCCTACGAGCAGTACTTC. This chain joins TRBV7-2 and TRBJ2-7, with a weak D call TRBD2 (5 bases). Trimming left V 5 bases short and J 2 bases short, with 10 bases between. CDR1 is SGHTA and CDR2 is FQGNSA in the germline V gene. The CDR3 runs 13 residues. The full variable domain, rest sourced from reference TRBV7-2 and TRBJ2-7, is GAGVSQSPSNKVTEKGKDVELRCDPISGHTALYWYRQSLGQGLEFLIYFQGNSAPDKSGLPSDRFSAERTGGSVSTLTIQRTQQEDSAVYLCASSGSPPYEQYFGPGTRLTVT.

This sequence joins TRBV5-1 and TRBJ1-1, with TRBD1 as a possible D gene (5 bases). The germline V gene encodes CDR1 SGHRS and CDR2 YFSETQ. The CDR3 consists of 15 residues. V lost 9 bases, J lost 0 bases, and 18 bases lay in between. This CDR3 reads CANGGGPPMNTEAFF. The CDR3 region has the DNA TGCGCCAATGGGGGGGGACCGCCAATGAACACTGAAGCTTTCTTT.

The V and J genes are TRBV15 and TRBJ1-5; D is uncertain. Germline assignment: CDR1 LNHNV and CDR2 YYDKDF (reference sequence). This CDR3 comprises 12 residues. Trimming stripped 2 bases from V and 6 bases from J, with 5 bases between. For the CDR3, the DNA is TGTGCCACCAGCAGACACGGTCAGCCCCAGCATTTT. Its protein product is CATSRHGQPQHF.

The chain uses TRBV7-9 and TRBJ2-7; possible D gene TRBD1, 5 bases. Germline CDR1 reads SEHNR; CDR2 reads FQNEAQ (reference sequence). This CDR3 region has 15 residues. The V and J ends lost 5 bases and 3 bases respectively, with 17 bases between them. The CDR3 is CASSPRTGYVYEQYF. The CDR3 nucleotides are TGTGCCAGCAGCCCACGCACAGGCTACGTCTACGAGCAGTACTTC.

The chain uses TRBV28 and TRBJ2-7; the match to TRBD1 covers 7 bases. V shed 5 bases and J 0 bases; nucleotides not matched to a gene: 7. The CDR3 consists of 15 residues. The germline V gene has CDR1 MDHEN and CDR2 SYDVKM. CDR3 coding DNA: TGTGCCAGCAGTCGACAGGGATGGGGCTCCTACGAGCAGTACTTC. As protein: CASSRQGWGSYEQYF.

This clone turned up a few times. The gene calls are TRBV29-1 and TRBJ1-1; 9 bases align to TRBD1. The CDR3 runs 15 residues. V shed 6 bases, J shed 0 bases, and the junction held 8 bases outside the gene matches. Per the germline V gene, CDR1 is SQVTM and CDR2 is ANQGSEA. Here the CDR3 reads CSVAPGQGMNTEAFF. CDR3 nucleotides: TGCAGCGTCGCTCCGGGACAGGGCATGAACACTGAAGCTTTCTTT.

This chain connects TRBV28 to TRBJ1-2; 7 positions agree with TRBD1. The germline gives CDR1 MDHEN, CDR2 SYDVKM. J lost 9 bases, V lost 3 bases, and 10 bases had no gene match. The CDR3 covers 14 residues. The DNA for the CDR3 is TGTGCCAGCAGTTTGGACCTACAGGGGAATCGCTACACCTTC. It is translated as CASSLDLQGNRYTF.

The chain employs TRBV5-6 and TRBJ2-2, with a tentative D call TRBD1 (5 bases). The germline CDR1 and CDR2 sequences are SGHDT and YYEEEE. This CDR3 is 16 amino acids long. Trimming took 5 bases from V and 4 from J, leaving 18 bases between them. CDR3 in DNA: TGTGCCAGCAGAACCTTCACGGCAGGGTTCACCGGGGAGCTGTTTTTT. It is translated as CASRTFTAGFTGELFF.

The chain joins TRBV5-6 to TRBJ2-5, with D perhaps TRBD2 (5 bases). The germline CDR1 and CDR2 sequences are SGHDT and YYEEEE. The CDR3 length is 12 residues. V was trimmed by 7 bases and J by 11 bases, leaving 18 bases between them. The chain's CDR3 is CASSLTAAEQYF. The DNA for the CDR3 is TGTGCCAGCTCCTTAACAGCAGCGGAGCAGTACTTC.

This chain uses TRBV5-1 with TRBJ2-1; TRBD2 matches at 14 bases. Germline V gene lookup returns CDR1 SGHRS and CDR2 YFSETQ. After removal of 3 bases from V and 7 bases from J, the junction contained 9 bases not matched to a gene. There are 17 residues in the CDR3. The CDR3 sequence is CASSYGTSGGPRNEQFF. CDR3 nucleotide sequence: TGCGCCAGCAGCTACGGGACTAGCGGGGGCCCTCGAAATGAGCAGTTCTTC.

The rearrangement joins TRBV7-6 to TRBJ2-6, with unresolved D. CDR1 and CDR2 from the germline V gene are SGHVS and FNYEAQ. The V end lost 5 bases, the J end lost 0 bases, and 5 bases lay between the germline ends. This CDR3 comprises 14 residues. CDR3 sequence: CASSDSSGANVLTF. The DNA for the CDR3 is TGTGCCAGCAGCGATAGCTCTGGGGCCAACGTCCTGACTTTC. Together with reference TRBV7-6 and TRBJ2-6, the CDR3 gives the full variable domain: GAGVSQSPRYKVTKRGQDVALRCDPISGHVSLYWYRQALGQGPEFLTYFNYEAQQDKSGLPNDRFSAERPEGSISTLTIQRTEQRDSAMYRCASSDSSGANVLTFGAGSRLTVL.

The J gene is TRBJ1-2, the V gene TRBV28; 9 positions agree with TRBD1. Germline V lookup: CDR1 MDHEN, CDR2 SYDVKM. The CDR3 has 17 amino acids. Trimming at V came to 6 bases and at J to 5 bases, leaving 16 bases not matched to a gene. The CDR3 region has the DNA TGTGCCAGCAGCTTGAGCACTGCGGGACAGGGTTTATATGGCTACACCTTC. Its protein product is CASSLSTAGQGLYGYTF.

The V call is TRBV5-1, the J call TRBJ2-1; 11 bases line up with TRBD1. The CDR3 sequence is 16 residues long. Germline V gene lookup returns CDR1 SGHRS and CDR2 YFSETQ. V shed 2 bases and J 6 bases; nucleotides not matched to a gene: 7. In DNA, the CDR3 is TGCGCCAGCAGCTTAGGAATGGGACAGGGGGGCAATGAGCAGTTCTTC. As protein: CASSLGMGQGGNEQFF.

Details on this clone: Germline and junction disagree at one end, which may indicate a read error. The rearrangement links TRBV28 to TRBJ2-6; D might be TRBD1 (5 bases). Germline V CDR1 and CDR2: MDHEN, SYDVKM. This CDR3 region has 17 residues. In DNA, the CDR3 is TGTGCCAGCAGTGGAGACACATATGGCTCTGGGGCCAACGGCCTGACTTTC. Translating it yields CASSGDTYGSGANGLTF. Full variable domain (outside the CDR3, taken from reference TRBV28 and TRBJ2-6): DVKVTQSSRYLVKRTGEKVFLECVQDMDHENMFWYRQDPGLGLRLIYFSYDVKMKEKGDIPEGYSVSREKKERFSLILESASTNQTSMYLCASSGDTYGSGANGLTFGAGSRLTVL.

This clone has just a few counts. The chain joins TRBV10-3 to TRBJ1-4; 7 bases are a match to TRBD1. Germline CDR1 ENHRY, CDR2 SYGVKD. V lost 3 bases to trimming and J lost 8 bases; unmatched junction nucleotides: 3. CDR3 length: 13 amino acids. As DNA, the CDR3 is TGTGCCATCAGTGATACGGACAGGGAAAAACTGTTTTTT. This translates into CAISDTDREKLFF.